These 24 T cell receptor beta chains originate from one sample sequenced in a study of shared clonotypes between healthy human individuals. The assay was immunoSEQ multiplex PCR, and TCRdb's table has in-frame clones only and misses some. This sample carries nearly 1 million clones, 76% of them seen once, and the ten largest clones take approximately 1.5%. Sequencing was done on a sample of memory CD4+ T cells sorted from blood. Subset reported: CD45RA-negative fraction. These receptors all stem from a man aged 18 to 35 in good health.

The CDR3 DNA reads TGTGCCAGCAGCTTAGTTTTTTCTGGGACCCTTAACTATGGCTACACCTTC. Its translation is CASSLVFSGTLNYGYTF. The genes are TRBV7-8 and TRBJ1-2; tentative D call: TRBD1 (5 bases). Germline V CDR1 and CDR2: SGHVS, FQNEAQ. CDR3 length: 17 residues. V shed 1 base and J shed 1 base, with 16 bases lying between them.

The chain uses TRBV6-5 and TRBJ2-7, with 12 bases fitting TRBD1. The trim removed 6 bases at V and 4 bases at J, leaving 4 bases unmatched. Germline loops: CDR1 MNHEY, CDR2 SVGAGI. The CDR3 sequence is 14 residues long. The CDR3, as DNA: TGTGCCAGCAGACCGGGACAGGGGGCGTACGAGCAGTACTTC. This translates into CASRPGQGAYEQYF.

The chain employs TRBV20-1 and TRBJ2-3, with D unclear. Germline V gene lookup returns CDR1 DFQATT and CDR2 SNEGSKA (reference sequence). Trimming stripped 6 bases from V and 9 bases from J, with 13 bases between. The CDR3 covers 11 residues. The CDR3 DNA is TGCAGTGCCAAAACCCCCGGCACGCAGTATTTT. It specifies CSAKTPGTQYF.

The chain carries TRBV7-2 and TRBJ2-7; possible D gene TRBD1, 6 bases. The CDR3 is 13 amino acids. With 5 bases removed from V and 3 bases from J, the gap between germline ends came to 11 bases. From germline, CDR1 is SGHTA and CDR2 FQGNSA. The CDR3 sequence is CASSRQDYYEQYF. The CDR3 coding sequence is TGTGCCAGCAGCCGACAGGATTACTACGAGCAGTACTTC.

V and J are TRBV11-3 and TRBJ1-1; weak D call: TRBD1 (5 bases). V was trimmed by 6 bases and J by 1 base, leaving 15 bases between them. Germline lookup yields CDR1 SGHNT and CDR2 YENEEA. This CDR3 has 15 residues. The CDR3 protein is CASRLTSGANTEAFF. CDR3 bases: TGTGCCAGCAGGCTTACATCCGGGGCGAACACTGAAGCTTTCTTT.

The chain joins TRBV4-2 to TRBJ2-4, with a weak D call TRBD2 (7 bases). The CDR3 covers 14 residues. Trimming took 1 base from V and 8 from J, leaving 12 bases between them. CDR1 is LGHNA and CDR2 is YNFKEQ in the germline V gene. CDR3 region: CASSQGRGADIQYF. The DNA of the CDR3 is TGTGCCAGCAGCCAAGGACGGGGGGCGGACATTCAGTACTTC.

This clone was picked up one time. The gene calls are TRBV7-9 and TRBJ1-3; perhaps TRBD1 as D (6 bases). Looked up from germline, CDR1 is SEHNR and CDR2 is FQNEAQ (reference sequence). Trimming left V 3 bases short and J 0 bases short, with 9 bases between. The CDR3 runs to 15 residues. CDR3 region: CASSLDRPSGNTIYF. The CDR3 DNA reads TGTGCCAGCAGCTTGGACAGACCCTCTGGAAACACCATATATTTT.

The V and J genes are TRBV27 and TRBJ2-1; tentatively, D is TRBD1 (6 bases). Germline CDR1 MNHEY, CDR2 SMNVEV (reference sequence). V was cut by 3 bases and J by 4 bases, with 13 bases left in between. The CDR3 extends over 15 amino acids. CDR3 protein: CASSFIGTGYNEQFF. Here the CDR3 DNA reads TGTGCCAGCAGTTTTATTGGAACAGGGTACAATGAGCAGTTCTTC.

V is TRBV2 and J is TRBJ1-2; 9 bases map to TRBD1. J lost 3 bases, V lost 10 bases, and 12 bases had no gene match. Germline V gives CDR1 SNHLY, CDR2 FYNNEI. This CDR3 region has 15 residues. In DNA, the CDR3 is TGTGCCACTGAGGACAGGGGCGATCAATACTATGGCTACACCTTC. Translation gives CATEDRGDQYYGYTF.

This clone was seen just once. This chain joins TRBV11-2 and TRBJ1-4; a weak D match, TRBD1 (6 bases). V was shortened by 1 base and J by 8 bases, with 11 bases between the two germline ends. CDR3 size: 14 residues. CDR1 SGHAT and CDR2 FQNNGV come from the germline V gene. This CDR3 is CASSLGQAREKLFF. Here the CDR3 DNA reads TGTGCCAGCAGCTTAGGACAGGCCAGGGAAAAACTGTTTTTT. Combining the CDR3 with reference TRBV11-2 and TRBJ1-4 gives the whole variable domain EAGVAQSPRYKIIEKRQSVAFWCNPISGHATLYWYQQILGQGPKLLIQFQNNGVVDDSQLPKDRFSAERLKGVDSTLKIQPAKLEDSAVYLCASSLGQAREKLFFGSGTQLSVL.

This clone was detected only once. The chain joins TRBV7-9 to TRBJ2-6, with D possibly called TRBD1 or TRBD2 (5 bases each). CDR1 is SEHNR, CDR2 FQNEAQ, per germline (reference sequence). V was clipped by 5 bases and J by 2 bases, with 16 bases between them. CDR3 size: 17 residues. The CDR3: CASSLVASGPGANVLTF. The CDR3 region has the DNA TGTGCCAGCAGCCTGGTTGCGTCGGGACCTGGGGCCAACGTCCTGACTTTC.

V usage is TRBV5-1 and J usage is TRBJ2-7, with unresolved D. With 0 bases removed from V and 0 bases from J, the gap between germline ends came to 16 bases. This CDR3 is 17 amino acids long. Germline CDR1 is SGHRS and CDR2 is YFSETQ. CDR3 protein: CASSLGFSALSSYEQYF. CDR3 DNA sequence: TGCGCCAGCAGCTTGGGGTTCAGCGCCCTTAGCTCCTACGAGCAGTACTTC.

This clone was observed once. The genes are TRBV5-1 and TRBJ2-7, with D uncertain. This CDR3 has 14 amino acids. V gave up 0 bases and J gave up 3 bases, with 10 bases separating them. CDR1 and CDR2 (germline): SGHRS, YFSETQ. CDR3 bases: TGCGCCAGCAGCTTGGTGGCCGGCGACTACGAGCAGTACTTC. Translated: CASSLVAGDYEQYF.

J is TRBJ1-3 and V is TRBV29-1; D gene unclear. The length of the CDR3 is 14 residues. V lost 4 bases to trimming and J lost 7 bases, with 17 bases between them. The germline V gene encodes CDR1 SQVTM and CDR2 ANQGSEA. The CDR3: CSVGAAPASNTIYF. The CDR3 DNA reads as TGCAGCGTTGGGGCAGCTCCTGCGAGTAACACCATATATTTT.

This chain joins TRBV7-2 and TRBJ2-1; 13 bases are a match to TRBD2. Germline CDR1 SGHTA, CDR2 FQGNSA. The CDR3 spans 15 residues. Trimming took 1 base from V and 9 from J; bases not matched to a gene: 3. The CDR3 bases are TGTGCCAGCAGCTTAGGGGGACTAGCGGGAATTGAGCAGTTCTTC. Residues: CASSLGGLAGIEQFF.

The chain recombines TRBV6-1 with TRBJ2-7; TRBD2 is a possible D gene (6 bases). The CDR3 loop spans 13 amino acids. Germline CDR1 and CDR2: MNHNS and SASEGT. Trimming shortened V by 8 bases and J by 3 bases, and 14 bases separated the two germline ends. As DNA, the CDR3 is TGTGCCAGCGGACGGGAGACTTACTACGAGCAGTACTTC. Protein product: CASGRETYYEQYF.

The CDR3 DNA reads as TGTGCCAGCAGACGCGGGCGGATGGCCTACGAGCAGTACTTC. Residues: CASRRGRMAYEQYF. This chain joins TRBV6-5 and TRBJ2-7, with D perhaps TRBD2 (5 bases). The CDR3 is 14 residues long. The V end was cut by 6 bases, the J end by 2 bases, with 14 bases between. Germline V lookup: CDR1 MNHEY, CDR2 SVGAGI.

The V call is TRBV28, the J call TRBJ1-5; maybe TRBD1 (5 bases). The germline gives CDR1 MDHEN, CDR2 SYDVKM. Trimming removed 7 bases at V and 4 bases at J, with 17 bases between. The CDR3 length is 15 residues. The CDR3, as DNA: TGTGCCAGCAAAAGCAGGGTCGGGGGTAATCAGCCCCAGCATTTT. Amino acid sequence: CASKSRVGGNQPQHF.

This sequence joins TRBV5-1 and TRBJ1-3; TRBD1 might be the D (6 bases). Deletions cut 4 bases from V and 0 bases from J, with 11 bases between. From germline, CDR1 is SGHRS and CDR2 YFSETQ. This CDR3 has 15 residues. CDR3 in DNA: TGCGCCAGCAGCCTCCGGACAGACTCTGGAAACACCATATATTTT. This encodes CASSLRTDSGNTIYF.

The chain links TRBV2 to TRBJ1-5; 10 nucleotides agree with TRBD1. CDR1 SNHLY and CDR2 FYNNEI come from the germline V gene. The V and J ends lost 5 bases and 5 bases, in that order; junction bases with no gene match: 6. This CDR3 has 15 amino acids. Here the CDR3 DNA reads TGTGCCAGCAGTTACTCGGGACAGGGGTATCAGCCCCAGCATTTT. The encoded protein is CASSYSGQGYQPQHF.

The chain links TRBV19 to TRBJ2-5, with a possible D match to TRBD1 (6 bases). V shed 4 bases and J shed 0 bases, with 9 bases lying between them. The CDR3 is 14 amino acids. Germline assignment: CDR1 LNHDA and CDR2 SQIVND (reference sequence). The CDR3 region is CASSNDRNQETQYF. For the CDR3, the DNA is TGTGCCAGTAGTAACGACAGGAACCAAGAGACCCAGTACTTC. The complete variable domain, with remaining parts taken from reference TRBV19 and TRBJ2-5, reads DGGITQSPKYLFRKEGQNVTLSCEQNLNHDAMYWYRQDPGQGLRLIYYSQIVNDFQKGDIAEGYSVSREKKESFPLTVTSAQKNPTAFYLCASSNDRNQETQYFGPGTRLLVL.

This chain joins TRBV5-6 and TRBJ1-5; tentatively, D is TRBD1 (6 bases). V was pared by 0 bases and J by 2 bases, with 18 bases between. This CDR3 is built from 18 residues. Germline CDR1 is SGHDT and CDR2 is YYEEEE. This CDR3 reads CASSLDWDRGLGNQPQHF. The CDR3 DNA reads as TGTGCCAGCAGCTTGGACTGGGATCGGGGGCTTGGCAATCAGCCCCAGCATTTT.

The CDR3 region is CASSLDRANYGYTF. The CDR3 bases are TGTGCCAGCAGTTTAGACAGGGCTAACTATGGCTACACCTTC. This sequence joins TRBV28 and TRBJ1-2; TRBD1 agrees at 7 bases. CDR3 length: 14 amino acids. J lost 0 bases, V lost 2 bases, and 0 bases had no gene match. Germline V gene data show CDR1 as MDHEN and CDR2 as SYDVKM.

V is TRBV9 and J is TRBJ2-7, with 8 bases matching TRBD2. From germline, CDR1 is SGDLS and CDR2 YYNGEE. This CDR3 has 12 residues. The DNA of the CDR3 is TGTGCGCAGCGGGAGCGAAGCTACGAGCAGTACTTC. Protein sequence: CAQRERSYEQYF.